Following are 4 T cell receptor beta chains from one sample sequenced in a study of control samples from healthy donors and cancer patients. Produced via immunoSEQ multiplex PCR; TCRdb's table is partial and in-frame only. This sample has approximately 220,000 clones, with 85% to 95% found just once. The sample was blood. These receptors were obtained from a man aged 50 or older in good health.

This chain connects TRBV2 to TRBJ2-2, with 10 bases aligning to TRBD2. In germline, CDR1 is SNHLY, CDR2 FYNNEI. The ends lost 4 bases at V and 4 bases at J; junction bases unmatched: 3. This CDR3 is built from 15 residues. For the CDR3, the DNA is TGTGCCAGCAGTGGGACTAGCGGTTTCACCGGGGAGCTGTTTTTT. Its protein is CASSGTSGFTGELFF.

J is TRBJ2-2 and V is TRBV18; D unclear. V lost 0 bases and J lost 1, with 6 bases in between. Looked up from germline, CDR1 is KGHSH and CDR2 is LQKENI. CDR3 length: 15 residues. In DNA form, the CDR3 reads TGTGCCAGCTCACCACCGGAAAGGAACACCGGGGAGCTGTTTTTT. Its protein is CASSPPERNTGELFF.

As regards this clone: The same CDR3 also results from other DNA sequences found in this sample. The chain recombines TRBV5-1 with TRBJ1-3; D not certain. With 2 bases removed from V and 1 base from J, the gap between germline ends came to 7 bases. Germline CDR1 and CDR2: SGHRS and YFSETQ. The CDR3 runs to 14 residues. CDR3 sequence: CASSFSGSGNTIYF. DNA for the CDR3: TGCGCCAGCAGCTTTTCAGGTTCTGGAAACACCATATATTTT.

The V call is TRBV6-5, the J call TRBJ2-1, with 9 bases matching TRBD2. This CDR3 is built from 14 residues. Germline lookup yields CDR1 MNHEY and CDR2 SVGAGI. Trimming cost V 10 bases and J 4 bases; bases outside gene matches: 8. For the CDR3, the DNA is TGTGCCATCCGCTTGGCGGGGGGGTACAATGAGCAGTTCTTC. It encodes CAIRLAGGYNEQFF.